This entry lists 15 T cell receptor beta chains sequenced from one sample in a study of T cells in Graves' hyperthyroidism and ophthalmopathy. Researchers took RNA transcripts and amplified the TCR beta CDR3 regions from them. HTBI primers were the set used in a first-round RT-PCR of the TCR CDR3. One entry per CDR3 protein results from TCRdb running MiXCR on the multiplex PCR reads. Of 600,000 or so distinct CDR3 sequences in the sample, 46% are singletons; the top ten hold about 7.8%. The sequencing sample was made of peripheral blood or thyroid tissue (not recorded which). The receptors were gathered from a woman aged 18-29 years with Graves' hyperthyroidism.

Written as DNA, the CDR3 is TGTGCCAGCAGTTTTTTGATTGCGGGAGACCCTTACGAGCAGTACTTC. It is translated as CASSFLIAGDPYEQYF. The J gene is TRBJ2-7, the V gene TRBV2; 7 bases align to TRBD2. V trimming: 5 bases; J trimming: 4 bases; junction bases outside the gene matches: 14. The length of the CDR3 is 16 residues. Germline loops: CDR1 SNHLY, CDR2 FYNNEI.

The chain employs TRBV7-9 and TRBJ1-2; tentative D call: TRBD1 (5 bases). Trimming cost V 4 bases and J 6 bases, with 18 bases left between them. The CDR3 runs 15 residues. The germline CDR1 and CDR2 sequences are SEHNR and FQNEAQ (reference sequence). The CDR3 coding sequence is TGTGCCAGCAGCTCGGGTACAGGTGTCCCGAATGGCTACACCTTC. Its protein product is CASSSGTGVPNGYTF.

Ten or more counts support this clonotype. The chain joins TRBV19 to TRBJ1-2; no firm D call. Trimming took off 6 bases at V and 4 bases at J, with 9 bases between the two ends. Germline CDR1 reads LNHDA; CDR2 reads SQIVND (reference sequence). This CDR3 is built from 12 residues. CDR3 nucleotides: TGTGCCAGTAGGATCCAAGGCTATGGCTACACCTTC. Translation: CASRIQGYGYTF.

The chain has TRBV29-1 and TRBJ2-5; D is perhaps TRBD1 (10 bases). The CDR3 covers 15 residues. Per the germline V gene, CDR1 is SQVTM and CDR2 is ANQGSEA. The ends were cut back, 3 bases at V and 3 bases at J, with 17 bases in the middle. CDR3 region: CSVEASGTGEETQYF. The CDR3 DNA is TGCAGCGTTGAGGCTAGCGGGACAGGGGAAGAGACCCAGTACTTC.

The chain is built from TRBV7-2 and TRBJ2-5, with 12 positions matching TRBD2. The CDR3 runs 17 residues. V shed 5 bases, J shed 4 bases, and the junction held 11 bases outside the gene matches. The V gene's germline CDR1 is SGHTA and CDR2 FQGNSA. For the CDR3, the DNA is TGTGCCAGCAGCATCGGACTAGCGGGAACCCCCTCAGAGACCCAGTACTTC. Translation gives CASSIGLAGTPSETQYF.

This sequence joins TRBV5-4 and TRBJ1-4; 7 bases line up with TRBD1. V lost 4 bases, J lost 7 bases, and 4 bases stayed unmatched. Per germline, CDR1 SGHNT and CDR2 YYREEE (reference sequence). This CDR3 contains 13 residues. The CDR3, as DNA: TGTGCCAGCAGCCCCCGGGACAGTGAAAAACTGTTTTTT. Its protein product is CASSPRDSEKLFF.

The V and J genes are TRBV19 and TRBJ1-3; TRBD1 is a possible D gene (5 bases). Germline-derived CDR1 and CDR2 are LNHDA and SQIVND (reference sequence). The CDR3 extends over 16 amino acids. With 3 bases removed from V and 0 bases from J, the gap between germline ends came to 12 bases. The CDR3 DNA reads as TGTGCCAGTAGTATCGGGGCCAGACCCTCTGGAAACACCATATATTTT. Its protein is CASSIGARPSGNTIYF.

This clonotype was seen a few times. The chain links TRBV2 to TRBJ2-7; D call uncertain. The CDR3 runs 15 residues. V shed 2 bases and J shed 6 bases, with 17 bases lying between them. CDR1 SNHLY and CDR2 FYNNEI come from the germline V gene. The DNA for the CDR3 is TGTGCCAGCAGTGAAAACAATCTCATGGTGTCCGAGCAGTACTTC. Amino acid sequence: CASSENNLMVSEQYF.

This clonotype was seen a few times. The chain recombines TRBV14 with TRBJ1-2, with D perhaps matching TRBD1 (5 bases). In germline, CDR1 is SGHDN, CDR2 FVKESK. Trimming cost V 1 base and J 7 bases, with 13 bases left between them. The CDR3 length is 14 residues. The CDR3 sequence is CASSQANTGGGYTF. The CDR3 coding sequence is TGTGCCAGCAGCCAAGCAAATACTGGGGGTGGCTACACCTTC.

This clonotype was recorded a few times. The gene calls are TRBV29-1 and TRBJ2-5; 10 bases match TRBD1. Per germline, CDR1 SQVTM and CDR2 ANQGSEA. CDR3 length equals 12 residues. The CDR3 DNA is TGCAACGGACAGGGGGTGTGGGAGACCCAGTACTTC. Translated: CNGQGVWETQYF. The full variable domain, completed using reference TRBV29-1 and TRBJ2-5, is SAVISQKPSRDICQRGTSLTIQCQVDSQVTMMFWYRQQPGQSLTLIATANQGSEATYESGFVIDKFPISRPNLTFSTLTVSNMSPEDSSIYLCNGQGVWETQYFGPGTRLLVL.

In its sample, this clonotype was seen many times. V gene TRBV2 combines with J gene TRBJ1-2, with unresolved D. Germline V gene lookup returns CDR1 SNHLY and CDR2 FYNNEI. This CDR3 is 11 amino acids long. V shed 7 bases and J shed 5 bases, with 8 bases lying between them. The CDR3 DNA is TGTGCCAGCACTAACCCATATGGCTACACCTTC. It is translated as CASTNPYGYTF.

This clonotype occurred a few times. The rearrangement joins TRBV29-1 to TRBJ2-7; D is perhaps TRBD1 or TRBD2 (6 bases each). Trimming took off 4 bases at V and 4 bases at J, with 26 bases between the two ends. Germline V gives CDR1 SQVTM, CDR2 ANQGSEA. This CDR3 comprises 17 residues. The DNA of the CDR3 is TGCAGCGTTGGGGGGGCTTCGGACAGCTCTGTGGGGTACGAGCAGTACTTC. Translating it yields CSVGGASDSSVGYEQYF.

V gene TRBV2 combines with J gene TRBJ2-4; 8 bases map to TRBD1. CDR3 length: 13 amino acids. With V trimmed by 7 bases and J by 5 bases, 4 bases remained unmatched. CDR1 and CDR2 (germline): SNHLY, FYNNEI. The CDR3, as DNA: TGTGCCAGCACGGACAGGGCTCAAAACATTCAGTACTTC. Its translation: CASTDRAQNIQYF.

The chain carries TRBV10-3 and TRBJ2-7; 7 nucleotides match TRBD2. Germline V lookup: CDR1 ENHRY, CDR2 SYGVKD. The CDR3 runs 14 residues. The V segment lost 10 bases and the J segment 3 bases; nucleotides outside the gene matches: 12. DNA for the CDR3: TGTGCCAGCAAGGGTGAGCGGGGACTCTACGAGCAGTACTTC. Translated, it gives CASKGERGLYEQYF.

The chain is built from TRBV20-1 and TRBJ2-7; TRBD2 agrees at 12 bases. This CDR3 spans 17 amino acids. Trimming at V came to 0 bases and at J to 3 bases, leaving 9 bases not matched to a gene. Looked up from germline, CDR1 is DFQATT and CDR2 is SNEGSKA (reference sequence). CDR3 nucleotide sequence: TGCAGTGCTAGAGATGCATTCCTAGCGGGAGGGATCTACGAGCAGTACTTC. This sequence encodes CSARDAFLAGGIYEQYF.